The T cell receptor beta chain described here comes from a study of T-cell reconstitution after alpha-beta-depleted transplantation in children. This clonotype has at least ten counts. The CDR3 has 17 residues. Losses at the gene ends were 4 bases for V and 0 bases for J; bases not matched to a gene: 6. From germline, CDR1 is LGHDT and CDR2 YNNKEL (reference sequence). The authors prepared the TCRbeta library with unique molecular identifiers. TCRdb re-called the PCR reads with MiXCR, one entry per CDR3 protein. This table holds 100,000 to 120,000 distinct CDR3 sequences, about a tenth found once. The sequencing here drew on PBMCs from the stem cell graft donor, taken from the stem cell graft. The sequence came from a human donor who donated a stem cell graft to a child with acute lymphoblastic leukemia. The rearrangement joins TRBV3-1 to TRBJ2-6; TRBD1 aligns across 7 bases. CDR3 residues: CASSPRQGFSGANVLTF. In nucleotides, the CDR3 is TGTGCCAGCAGCCCCCGACAGGGATTCTCTGGGGCCAACGTCCTGACTTTC.